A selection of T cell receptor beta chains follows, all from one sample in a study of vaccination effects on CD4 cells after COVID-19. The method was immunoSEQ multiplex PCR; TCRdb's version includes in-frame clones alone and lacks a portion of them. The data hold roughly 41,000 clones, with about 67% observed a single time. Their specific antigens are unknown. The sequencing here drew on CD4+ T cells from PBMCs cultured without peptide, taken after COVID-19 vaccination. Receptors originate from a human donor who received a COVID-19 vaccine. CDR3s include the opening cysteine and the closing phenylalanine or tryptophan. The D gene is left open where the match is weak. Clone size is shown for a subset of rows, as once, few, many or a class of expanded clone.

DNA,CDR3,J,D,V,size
TGTGCCAGCAGTTTTAGGGTCAGCGGCTACACCTTC,CASSFRVSGYTF,TRBJ1-2,.,TRBV12-3/TRBV12-4,.
TGTGCCAGCAGTTACACCCCAGGGAGGGTTAATGAAAAACTGTTTTTT,CASSYTPGRVNEKLFF,TRBJ1-4,.,TRBV6-5,.
TGTGCCAGCAGCCAGGACCCGACCCACACAGATACGCAGTATTTT,CASSQDPTHTDTQYF,TRBJ2-3,.,TRBV6-4,.
TGTGCCAGCAGCAGCAAGACAGGGCGCTACGAGCAGTACTTC,CASSSKTGRYEQYF,TRBJ2-7,TRBD1,TRBV5-4,.
TGTGCCAGCAGTGGACAGGGGTACGATCAGCCCCAGCATTTT,CASSGQGYDQPQHF,TRBJ1-5,TRBD1,TRBV2,.
TGCGCCAGCAGCTTGGACCCTGGGACAGCCTATGGCTACACCTTC,CASSLDPGTAYGYTF,TRBJ1-2,TRBD1,TRBV5-1,.
TGTGCCAGCAGCTTCGGACAGGGGCCCTACAATGAGCAGTTCTTC,CASSFGQGPYNEQFF,TRBJ2-1,TRBD1,TRBV11-3,.
TGTGCCAGCTCAGCTGCAACAGGGGGGGATACGCAGTATTTT,CASSAATGGDTQYF,TRBJ2-3,TRBD1,TRBV18,.
TGTGCCAGCAGGCTGTCCGGGACGGGGGTCTACGAGCAGTACTTC,CASRLSGTGVYEQYF,TRBJ2-7,.,TRBV6-5,.
TGTGCCAGCAGCTTAGCGGCTGGGTACACAGATACGCAGTATTTT,CASSLAAGYTDTQYF,TRBJ2-3,.,TRBV7-9,.
TGTGCCAGCAGGGGATGGATCAGCCGGCCTGGGGCCAACGTCCTGACTTTC,CASRGWISRPGANVLTF,TRBJ2-6,.,TRBV9,.
TGTGCCAGCAGTGAAGGGATAGCGGGGTACAATGAGCAGTTCTTC,CASSEGIAGYNEQFF,TRBJ2-1,TRBD2,TRBV6-1,few
TGTGCCAGTAGTAAACTAGGGACAGGAGGACAGCCCCAGCATTTT,CASSKLGTGGQPQHF,TRBJ1-5,TRBD1,TRBV19,.
TGTGCCACCAGTGATTTGAACAGGGCAGATACGCAGTATTTT,CATSDLNRADTQYF,TRBJ2-3,.,TRBV24-1,.
TGTGCCAGCAGCCTCCGACCGGGACTAGCCCCTTTCTACAATGAGCAGTTCTTC,CASSLRPGLAPFYNEQFF,TRBJ2-1,TRBD2,TRBV3-1/TRBV3-2,.
TGTGCCACCAGCAGAGATGTGGAGACCCAGTACTTC,CATSRDVETQYF,TRBJ2-5,.,TRBV15,.
TGTGCCAGCAGCCGGGACAGGAACACTGAAGCTTTCTTT,CASSRDRNTEAFF,TRBJ1-1,TRBD1,TRBV7-8,once
TGCGCCAGCAGCTTGGGAGCGGGGAGGTCCTACAATGAGCAGTTCTTC,CASSLGAGRSYNEQFF,TRBJ2-1,TRBD2,TRBV5-1,few
TGTGCCAGCAGTGAATGGTTGACGGGAGGGAGCGGGGAGCTGTTTTTT,CASSEWLTGGSGELFF,TRBJ2-2,TRBD2,TRBV25-1,.
TGTGCCAGCAGTGAGACAGGGATAGGCGAGACCCAGTACTTC,CASSETGIGETQYF,TRBJ2-5,TRBD1,TRBV6-1,few
TGTGCCAGCAGCTTGCTTGACACTGCCTATGGCTACACCTTC,CASSLLDTAYGYTF,TRBJ1-2,.,TRBV7-9,.
TGCGCCAGCGAGGTATCAGGGGCCTACAATGAGCAGTTCTTC,CASEVSGAYNEQFF,TRBJ2-1,.,TRBV5-1,few
TGTGCCAGTACCCCGGGGACTAGCGGGAGAAACGAGCAGTACTTC,CASTPGTSGRNEQYF,TRBJ2-7,TRBD2,TRBV19,.
TGTGCCAGCAGAAGAAAAAAATTTCAGGGAGGGCTGAGCACAGATACGCAGTATTTT,CASRRKKFQGGLSTDTQYF,TRBJ2-3,TRBD2,TRBV27,.
TGTGCCAGCAGCGTAGGTAGCGGACGCACAGATACGCAGTATTTT,CASSVGSGRTDTQYF,TRBJ2-3,.,TRBV9,few
TGTGCCAGCAGTGCGGGACAGGGAAGCAATCAGCCCCAGCATTTT,CASSAGQGSNQPQHF,TRBJ1-5,TRBD1,TRBV25-1,few
TGTGCCAGCAGTTATCAAGGGAGGAACTATGGCTACACCTTC,CASSYQGRNYGYTF,TRBJ1-2,.,TRBV6-2/TRBV6-3,few
TGTGCCAGCAGGATAAGGACAGGGAGCTACGAGCAGTACTTC,CASRIRTGSYEQYF,TRBJ2-7,TRBD1,TRBV6-5,once
TGCAGCGTTCCGACTTGGACTAGCGGGAGCGATGAGCAGTTCTTC,CSVPTWTSGSDEQFF,TRBJ2-1,TRBD2,TRBV29-1,.
TGTGCCAGCAGCTTGTGGGTAGCGGGAGGCACCACAGATACGCAGTATTTT,CASSLWVAGGTTDTQYF,TRBJ2-3,TRBD2,TRBV5-4,.
TGTGCCACCAGCAGTTATTCTCGGACCCAGCATTTT,CATSSYSRTQHF,TRBJ1-5,.,TRBV15,.
TGTGCCAGCAGCAACTCTGACAGGGTCCCCTCCTACGAGCAGTACTTC,CASSNSDRVPSYEQYF,TRBJ2-7,.,TRBV21-1,.
TGTGCCAGCAGCTTGGAGGGCGGGACTAGGTACTACAATGAGCAGTTCTTC,CASSLEGGTRYYNEQFF,TRBJ2-1,TRBD2,TRBV5-4,.
TGTGCCAGCAGCCAATCGACTAGCGGGAAGGAGACCCAGTACTTC,CASSQSTSGKETQYF,TRBJ2-5,TRBD2,TRBV4-2,.
TGTGCCAGCTCACCACCGAATAGGGTTGACCATGAGCAGTTCTTC,CASSPPNRVDHEQFF,TRBJ2-1,.,TRBV18,.
TGTGCCAGCAGCCCTTACAGGGATACTGAAGCTTTCTTT,CASSPYRDTEAFF,TRBJ1-1,.,TRBV7-9,.
TGTGCCAGTAGTGTTGGATTCAGGGCTTTCTTT,CASSVGFRAFF,TRBJ1-1,.,TRBV19,once
TGTGCCAGCAGACCCGGGGGGGACACCGGGGAGCTGTTTTTT,CASRPGGDTGELFF,TRBJ2-2,TRBD2,TRBV5-5,.
TGTGCCAGCAGCCAAGATTTCGGAACCTGGAACACTGAAGCTTTCTTT,CASSQDFGTWNTEAFF,TRBJ1-1,.,TRBV14,few
TGTGCCAGCTCCCTAAAGCGGGGATCCAATGAGCAGTTCTTC,CASSLKRGSNEQFF,TRBJ2-1,TRBD2,TRBV6-6,.
TGTGCCAGCAGCTATGGGGCTAGCGGGGGAGAGACCCAGTACTTC,CASSYGASGGETQYF,TRBJ2-5,TRBD2,TRBV7-6,.
TGTGCCATCAGAGGAGGGAGGGACAGGGGCTCCTCTGGGGCCAACGTCCTGACTTTC,CAIRGGRDRGSSGANVLTF,TRBJ2-6,TRBD1,TRBV10-3,few
TGTGCCAGCAGCTTGGATTCCGGGGAGCTGTTTTTT,CASSLDSGELFF,TRBJ2-2,.,TRBV5-4,.
TGTGCCAGCAGTTACTCACTAGCGGGAACCAATGAGCAGTTCTTC,CASSYSLAGTNEQFF,TRBJ2-1,TRBD2,TRBV6-5,.
TGTGCCAGCAGCCGAGGGGGGACTAGCGGGAGGGCAGATACGCAGTATTTT,CASSRGGTSGRADTQYF,TRBJ2-3,TRBD2,TRBV3-1/TRBV3-2,.
TGTGCCAGCAGTTTGGCCCAGGAGACCCAGTACTTC,CASSLAQETQYF,TRBJ2-5,.,TRBV12-3/TRBV12-4,.
TGTGCCAGCAGTACAGGGGTATTCAATCAGCCCCAGCATTTT,CASSTGVFNQPQHF,TRBJ1-5,TRBD1,TRBV28,.
TGCGCCAGCAGGAACGGACCGGAGAACACTGAAGCTTTCTTT,CASRNGPENTEAFF,TRBJ1-1,.,TRBV5-1,few